This T cell receptor beta chain was captured by sequencing in a study of T cell repertoires in cytomegalovirus infection. Study-wide results and caveats: Dominant in the ex vivo response were TCR beta clonotypes restricted by HLA-C and specific for CMV.

In germline, CDR1 is MNHNY, CDR2 SVGAGI (reference sequence). J gave up 4 bases and V 5 bases, and 15 bases lay outside the gene matches. This CDR3 region has 17 residues. MiXCR, applied by TCRdb to the reads, yields one record per CDR3 protein. The sample includes around 740,000 distinct CDR3 sequences, about 40% of them seen just once. This clonotype turned up a few times. Antigen specificity is unknown. Sequences were obtained from PBMCs. The J gene is TRBJ1-2, the V gene TRBV6-6, with 8 bases fitting TRBD1. This receptor was taken from a human donor in good health (CMV status not recorded). Some clones in this sample may be carry-over from other donors' samples. The CDR3 region is CASSARGTGQPIYGYTF. The CDR3 DNA reads as TGTGCCAGCAGTGCCCGCGGGACAGGCCAACCGATCTATGGCTACACCTTC.